The 2 T cell receptor beta chains reported below all come from one sample, sequenced in a study of control samples from healthy donors and cancer patients. Data came from immunoSEQ multiplex PCR; TCRdb stores just in-frame clones and leaves some out. The sample holds fewer than 90,000 clones; about 90% are singletons and the top ten take 1.9%. Sequenced input: PBMCs. The receptors were gathered from a woman aged 55 to 70 with head and neck cancer.

The chain has TRBV9 and TRBJ2-7, with D possibly being TRBD2 (5 bases). The germline gives CDR1 SGDLS, CDR2 YYNGEE. The CDR3 length is 15 residues. V lost 0 bases, J lost 2 bases, and 12 bases lay in between. The CDR3 sequence is CASSVGGGPAYEQYF. The DNA of the CDR3 is TGTGCCAGCAGCGTAGGAGGAGGACCCGCCTACGAGCAGTACTTC.

This chain connects TRBV2 to TRBJ1-5; D remains ambiguous. The V gene lost 6 bases and the J gene lost 0 bases, with 9 bases spanning the gap. CDR3 length: 14 residues. CDR1 and CDR2 (germline): SNHLY, FYNNEI. The CDR3 coding sequence is TGTGCCAGCAGGGAGATCTATAGCAATCAGCCCCAGCATTTT. Its translation: CASREIYSNQPQHF.